Listed below are T cell receptor beta chains from one sample, sequenced in a study of blood T cell repertoires in COVID-19. Assay used: immunoSEQ multiplex PCR; TCRdb lists only in-frame clones, some missing. The sample has about 200,000 clones; around 82% are singletons. Sequenced material: PBMCs or T cells enriched from blood (not recorded which). The receptors originated from a man aged 40-49 years who had recovered from COVID-19. Each CDR3 is given with its conserved first and last residue. D genes are given only for firm matches. A row's size may be missing; if present it is once, few, many or a size class.

d_gene: .; v_gene: TRBV5-1; j_gene: TRBJ1-3; abundance: .; CDR3aa: CASSLVGGTGNTIYF; CDR3nt: TGCGCCAGCAGCTTGGTTGGGGGCACTGGAAACACCATATATTTT
d_gene: .; v_gene: TRBV24-1; j_gene: TRBJ2-1; abundance: .; CDR3aa: CATSDGRDSTRNEQFF; CDR3nt: TGTGCCACCAGTGATGGGCGGGACTCCACCCGCAATGAGCAGTTCTTC
d_gene: TRBD2; v_gene: TRBV18; j_gene: TRBJ2-7; abundance: .; CDR3aa: CASSPDLTSGRITLYEQYF; CDR3nt: TGTGCCAGCTCACCAGATCTAACTAGCGGGAGGATAACGCTCTACGAGCAGTACTTC
d_gene: .; v_gene: TRBV5-5; j_gene: TRBJ2-2; abundance: .; CDR3aa: CASSLGPNTGELFF; CDR3nt: TGTGCCAGCAGCTTGGGTCCTAACACCGGGGAGCTGTTTTTT
d_gene: .; v_gene: TRBV18; j_gene: TRBJ1-2; abundance: few; CDR3aa: CASSPVASLRYGYTF; CDR3nt: TGTGCCAGCTCACCAGTGGCCAGTCTCCGCTATGGCTACACCTTC
d_gene: TRBD1; v_gene: TRBV7-2; j_gene: TRBJ1-2; abundance: .; CDR3aa: CASKGTGVPYGYTF; CDR3nt: TGTGCCAGCAAGGGGACAGGGGTCCCGTATGGCTACACCTTC
d_gene: .; v_gene: TRBV6-5; j_gene: TRBJ1-1; abundance: once; CDR3aa: CASRWGRDTEAFF; CDR3nt: TGTGCCAGCAGATGGGGCAGGGACACTGAAGCTTTCTTT
d_gene: .; v_gene: TRBV7-8; j_gene: TRBJ2-1; abundance: few; CDR3aa: CASSLAFLAGEQFF; CDR3nt: TGTGCCAGCAGCTTAGCGTTCTTGGCGGGCGAGCAGTTCTTC
d_gene: .; v_gene: TRBV19; j_gene: TRBJ1-1; abundance: .; CDR3aa: CASSIWRAHEAFF; CDR3nt: TGTGCCAGTAGTATTTGGAGGGCACATGAAGCTTTCTTT
d_gene: .; v_gene: TRBV6-5; j_gene: TRBJ1-1; abundance: .; CDR3aa: CASSQTVNTEAFF; CDR3nt: TGTGCCAGCAGTCAAACAGTGAACACTGAAGCTTTCTTT
d_gene: .; v_gene: TRBV27; j_gene: TRBJ1-5; abundance: .; CDR3aa: CASSFGGTSHSSQHF; CDR3nt: TGTGCCAGCAGTTTTGGCGGGACGTCCCATTCGTCCCAGCATTTT
d_gene: .; v_gene: TRBV9; j_gene: TRBJ1-1; abundance: .; CDR3aa: CASSVGLEFAEAFF; CDR3nt: TGTGCCAGCAGCGTAGGTCTGGAGTTCGCTGAAGCTTTCTTT
d_gene: TRBD1; v_gene: TRBV6-5; j_gene: TRBJ1-5; abundance: .; CDR3aa: CASSYSRDREKQPQHF; CDR3nt: TGTGCCAGCAGTTACTCTCGGGACAGGGAAAAGCAGCCCCAGCATTTT
d_gene: .; v_gene: TRBV7-2; j_gene: TRBJ2-1; abundance: once; CDR3aa: CASEGVGNEQFF; CDR3nt: TGTGCCAGCGAAGGGGTAGGCAATGAGCAGTTCTTC
d_gene: TRBD1; v_gene: TRBV15; j_gene: TRBJ1-6; abundance: .; CDR3aa: CATSPRTGRSLHF; CDR3nt: TGTGCCACCAGCCCTCGGACAGGGCGTTCCCTCCACTTT
d_gene: TRBD2; v_gene: TRBV7-9; j_gene: TRBJ2-5; abundance: .; CDR3aa: CASSLGGGYQETQYF; CDR3nt: TGTGCCAGCAGCTTAGGGGGGGGGTACCAAGAGACCCAGTACTTC
d_gene: TRBD1; v_gene: TRBV6-2/TRBV6-3; j_gene: TRBJ2-3; abundance: .; CDR3aa: CASSNTGAFSTDTQYF; CDR3nt: TGTGCCAGCAGTAACACAGGGGCCTTTAGCACAGATACGCAGTATTTT
d_gene: .; v_gene: TRBV25-1; j_gene: TRBJ1-2; abundance: .; CDR3aa: CASSESTGIYGYTF; CDR3nt: TGTGCCAGCAGTGAAAGCACAGGAATTTATGGCTACACCTTC
d_gene: .; v_gene: TRBV5-1; j_gene: TRBJ2-7; abundance: few; CDR3aa: CASSLAQGISTYEQYF; CDR3nt: TGCGCCAGCAGCTTGGCTCAGGGGATATCCACCTACGAGCAGTACTTC
d_gene: .; v_gene: TRBV18; j_gene: TRBJ1-1; abundance: .; CDR3aa: CASSPPRGGANTEAFF; CDR3nt: TGTGCCAGCTCACCACCCCGGGGAGGGGCGAACACTGAAGCTTTCTTT
d_gene: TRBD2; v_gene: TRBV4-2; j_gene: TRBJ2-7; abundance: .; CDR3aa: CASSQRLAGAYYEQYF; CDR3nt: TGTGCCAGCAGCCAGCGACTAGCGGGAGCTTACTACGAGCAGTACTTC
d_gene: .; v_gene: TRBV4-3; j_gene: TRBJ2-5; abundance: .; CDR3aa: CASSQDYRDGETQYF; CDR3nt: TGCGCCAGCAGCCAAGACTACAGGGATGGGGAGACCCAGTACTTC
d_gene: TRBD2; v_gene: TRBV4-2; j_gene: TRBJ2-3; abundance: .; CDR3aa: CASSPLTSGREDTQYF; CDR3nt: TGTGCCAGCAGCCCTCTGACTAGCGGGAGGGAAGATACGCAGTATTTT
d_gene: .; v_gene: TRBV6-1; j_gene: TRBJ2-3; abundance: .; CDR3aa: CASSDRGQGTDTQYF; CDR3nt: TGTGCCAGCAGTGACAGGGGCCAGGGCACAGATACGCAGTATTTT
d_gene: .; v_gene: TRBV28; j_gene: TRBJ1-3; abundance: .; CDR3aa: CASSWASSGNTIYF; CDR3nt: TGTGCCAGCAGTTGGGCGAGCTCTGGAAACACCATATATTTT
d_gene: TRBD2; v_gene: TRBV4-2; j_gene: TRBJ2-7; abundance: .; CDR3aa: CASSQDSGPNSYEQYF; CDR3nt: TGTGCCAGCAGCCAAGATAGCGGGCCCAACTCCTACGAGCAGTACTTC
d_gene: .; v_gene: TRBV2; j_gene: TRBJ1-5; abundance: few; CDR3aa: CASSEMGQQPQHF; CDR3nt: TGTGCCAGCAGTGAAATGGGGCAACAGCCCCAGCATTTT
d_gene: TRBD2; v_gene: TRBV6-2/TRBV6-3; j_gene: TRBJ2-5; abundance: .; CDR3aa: CASSYSKSRSVAGGQETQYF; CDR3nt: TGTGCCAGCAGTTACTCGAAAAGTCGGTCGGTAGCGGGAGGCCAGGAGACCCAGTACTTC
d_gene: .; v_gene: TRBV21-1; j_gene: TRBJ1-1; abundance: .; CDR3aa: CASSKAPGQGLNTEAFF; CDR3nt: TGTGCCAGCAGCAAAGCTCCCGGACAGGGGTTGAACACTGAAGCTTTCTTT
d_gene: TRBD2; v_gene: TRBV11-1; j_gene: TRBJ2-3; abundance: .; CDR3aa: CASSLRTLAGLDTQYF; CDR3nt: TGTGCCAGCAGCTTACGAACCCTAGCGGGATTAGATACGCAGTATTTT
d_gene: TRBD2; v_gene: TRBV28; j_gene: TRBJ2-3; abundance: .; CDR3aa: CASPPPLAGGTDTQYF; CDR3nt: TGTGCCAGCCCACCCCCTCTAGCGGGAGGAACAGATACGCAGTATTTT
d_gene: .; v_gene: TRBV12-5; j_gene: TRBJ2-2; abundance: few; CDR3aa: CASGPSGGPWELFF; CDR3nt: TGTGCTAGTGGTCCGAGTGGAGGGCCTTGGGAGCTGTTTTTT
d_gene: TRBD1; v_gene: TRBV7-2; j_gene: TRBJ1-2; abundance: .; CDR3aa: CASSFSPGQFSAYGYTF; CDR3nt: TGTGCCAGCAGCTTCTCCCCGGGACAGTTTTCCGCCTATGGCTACACCTTC
d_gene: .; v_gene: TRBV19; j_gene: TRBJ2-1; abundance: .; CDR3aa: CASRTDSRSYNEQFF; CDR3nt: TGTGCCAGTAGGACGGACTCCCGCTCCTACAATGAGCAGTTCTTC
d_gene: TRBD1; v_gene: TRBV19; j_gene: TRBJ2-2; abundance: .; CDR3aa: CASSIRTGRNTGELFF; CDR3nt: TGTGCCAGTAGTATCCGGACAGGAAGGAACACCGGGGAGCTGTTTTTT
d_gene: TRBD1; v_gene: TRBV6-6; j_gene: TRBJ1-2; abundance: .; CDR3aa: CASIKQGTVWDYGYTF; CDR3nt: TGTGCCAGCATCAAACAGGGGACGGTGTGGGACTATGGCTACACCTTC
d_gene: TRBD2; v_gene: TRBV19; j_gene: TRBJ2-3; abundance: once; CDR3aa: CASSVRTLAGAATDTQYF; CDR3nt: TGTGCCAGTAGTGTCCGTACACTAGCGGGAGCCGCTACAGATACGCAGTATTTT
d_gene: .; v_gene: TRBV3-1/TRBV3-2; j_gene: TRBJ1-2; abundance: few; CDR3aa: CASSQGTEGYGYTF; CDR3nt: TGTGCCAGCAGCCAAGGGACAGAAGGGTATGGCTACACCTTC
d_gene: .; v_gene: TRBV7-2; j_gene: TRBJ2-1; abundance: .; CDR3aa: CASSPLATRRYNEQFF; CDR3nt: TGTGCCAGCAGCCCCCTGGCAACCCGGAGATACAATGAGCAGTTCTTC
d_gene: .; v_gene: TRBV5-5; j_gene: TRBJ1-3; abundance: .; CDR3aa: CASSSQVGLRNTIYF; CDR3nt: TGTGCCAGCAGCTCCCAGGTGGGACTTAGAAACACCATATATTTT